The 7 T cell receptor beta chains given below trace back to one sample, sequenced in a study of blood T cell repertoires in COVID-19. The table came from immunoSEQ multiplex PCR; TCRdb's copy has only in-frame clones and leaves some out. This sample has around 87,000 clones, with 89% found just once. Sequenced sample: peripheral blood. Receptors were obtained from a man in his fifties with acute or convalescent COVID-19.

The chain is built from TRBV5-1 and TRBJ2-5; TRBD1 might be the D (5 bases). The length of the CDR3 is 16 residues. Per the germline V gene, CDR1 is SGHRS and CDR2 is YFSETQ. V lost 3 bases to trimming and J lost 0 bases, with 15 bases between them. The DNA of the CDR3 is TGCGCCAGCAGCTCCCCCAGGGAAGGGAACCAAGAGACCCAGTACTTC. This translates into CASSSPREGNQETQYF.

This chain connects TRBV7-9 to TRBJ1-2, with no clear D. V was clipped by 1 base and J by 8 bases, with 17 bases between them. Looked up from germline, CDR1 is SEHNR and CDR2 is FQNEAQ (reference sequence). CDR3 length: 15 residues. The CDR3 spells CASSLGHARIGGYTF. DNA for the CDR3: TGTGCCAGCAGCTTAGGGCACGCGAGGATTGGCGGCTACACCTTC. Using reference TRBV7-9 and TRBJ1-2 for the parts outside the CDR3, the full variable domain is DTGVSQNPRHKITKRGQNVTFRCDPISEHNRLYWYRQTLGQGPEFLTYFQNEAQLEKSRLLSDRFSAERPKGSFSTLEIQRTEQGDSAMYLCASSLGHARIGGYTFGSGTRLTVV.

The rearrangement joins TRBV5-6 to TRBJ2-3, with 10 nucleotides matching TRBD2. The V segment lost 4 bases and the J segment 3 bases; nucleotides outside the gene matches: 8. The CDR3 length is 16 residues. Germline lookup yields CDR1 SGHDT and CDR2 YYEEEE. The CDR3: CASSRPQRGGTDTQYF. CDR3 bases: TGTGCCAGCAGCCGGCCCCAGCGGGGGGGAACAGATACGCAGTATTTT.

V usage is TRBV6-5 and J usage is TRBJ1-5; no clear D gene. V was clipped by 6 bases and J by 6 bases, with 12 bases between them. The CDR3 sequence is 13 residues long. The V gene's germline CDR1 is MNHEY and CDR2 SVGAGI. In DNA, the CDR3 is TGTGCCAGCAGCCCGGGTGGGAGTCAGCCCCAGCATTTT. Protein sequence: CASSPGGSQPQHF.

The CDR3 nucleotides read TGTGCCAGCAGCCCAGTAGCGGGGGGTACAAATGAGCAGTTCTTC. This encodes CASSPVAGGTNEQFF. The chain combines TRBV5-6 with TRBJ2-1; 10 bases match TRBD2. The CDR3 is 15 amino acids. Germline V gene lookup returns CDR1 SGHDT and CDR2 YYEEEE. The trim removed 4 bases at V and 7 bases at J, leaving 8 bases unmatched.

CDR3 amino acids: CASSEHSQGYTF. The DNA of the CDR3 is TGTGCCAGCAGTGAACACAGTCAAGGCTACACCTTC. V gene TRBV2 combines with J gene TRBJ1-2; no definite D call. V dropped 2 bases and J dropped 8 bases, with 9 bases sitting between them. CDR1 SNHLY and CDR2 FYNNEI come from the germline V gene. CDR3 length equals 12 residues.

V usage is TRBV19 and J usage is TRBJ2-7; 9 bases are shared with TRBD1. Germline V gene data show CDR1 as LNHDA and CDR2 as SQIVND (reference sequence). After removal of 7 bases from V and 3 bases from J, the junction contained 7 bases not matched to a gene. The CDR3 is 14 residues long. Here the CDR3 DNA reads TGTGCCAGTACCGGACAGGGGTCGGACTACGAGCAGTACGTC. Amino acid sequence: CASTGQGSDYEQYV.